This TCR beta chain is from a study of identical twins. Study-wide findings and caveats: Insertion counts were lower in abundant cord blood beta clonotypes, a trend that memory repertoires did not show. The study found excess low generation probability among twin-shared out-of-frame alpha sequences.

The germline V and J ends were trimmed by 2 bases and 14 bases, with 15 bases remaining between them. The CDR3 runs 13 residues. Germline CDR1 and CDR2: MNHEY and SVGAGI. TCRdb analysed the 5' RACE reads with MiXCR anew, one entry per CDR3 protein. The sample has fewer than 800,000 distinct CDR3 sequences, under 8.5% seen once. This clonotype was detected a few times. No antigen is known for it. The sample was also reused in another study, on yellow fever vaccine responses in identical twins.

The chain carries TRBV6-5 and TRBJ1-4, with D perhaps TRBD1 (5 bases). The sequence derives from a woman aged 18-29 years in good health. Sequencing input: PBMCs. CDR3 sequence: CASSYGTGPGLFF. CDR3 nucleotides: TGTGCCAGCAGTTACGGAACAGGACCAGGGCTGTTTTTT.